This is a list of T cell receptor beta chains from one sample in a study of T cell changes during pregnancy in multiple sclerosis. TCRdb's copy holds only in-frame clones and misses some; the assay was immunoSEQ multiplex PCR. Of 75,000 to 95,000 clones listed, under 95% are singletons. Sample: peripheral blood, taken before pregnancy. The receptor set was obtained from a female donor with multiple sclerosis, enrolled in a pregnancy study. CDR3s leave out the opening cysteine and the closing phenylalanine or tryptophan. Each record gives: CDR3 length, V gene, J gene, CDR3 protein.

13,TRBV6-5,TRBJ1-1,ASSSGTGARAEAF
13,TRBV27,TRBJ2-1,ASSPHPGPPGEQF
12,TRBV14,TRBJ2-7,ASSLGQGANEQY
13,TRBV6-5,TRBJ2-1,ASSSTGGRNNEQF
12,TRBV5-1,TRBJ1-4,ASSLGGLGEKLF
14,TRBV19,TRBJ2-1,ASSMLAGGLNNEQF
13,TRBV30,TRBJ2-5,AWSGQGAGQETQY
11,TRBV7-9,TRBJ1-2,ASSEGVGYGYT
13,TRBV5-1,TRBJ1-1,ASSPDRDMNTEAF
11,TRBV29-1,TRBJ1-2,SVSDRPVNGYT
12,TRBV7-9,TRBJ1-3,ASSAGLSGNTIY
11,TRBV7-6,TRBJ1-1,ASSLGTNTEAF
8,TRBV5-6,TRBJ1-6,ASSLTGFR
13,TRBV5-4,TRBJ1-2,ASSQGQAADYGYT
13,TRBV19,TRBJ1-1,ASSPGGTKDTEAF
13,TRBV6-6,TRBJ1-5,ASSYGDSSNQPQH
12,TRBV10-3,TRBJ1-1,AISESPGNTEAF
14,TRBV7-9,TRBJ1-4,ASSPLTGKEREKLF
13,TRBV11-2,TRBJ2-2,ASSLMGRRTGELF
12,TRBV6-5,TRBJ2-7,ASLADGRGHEQY
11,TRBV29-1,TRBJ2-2,SAWDPGAGELF
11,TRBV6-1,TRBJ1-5,ASGLTGVPPQH
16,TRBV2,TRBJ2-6,ASSGGQGSVSGANVLT
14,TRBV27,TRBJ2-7,ASSLMTGGSSYEQY
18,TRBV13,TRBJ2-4,ASSLVGRRTSPGPKNIQY
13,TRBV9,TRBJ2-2,ASSVGTGNTGELF
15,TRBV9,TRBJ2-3,ASSASTSGRGADTQY
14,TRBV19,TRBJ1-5,ASNIPAGGINQPQH
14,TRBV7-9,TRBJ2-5,ASSSTSGSYQETQY
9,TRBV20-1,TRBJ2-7,SARGFYEQY
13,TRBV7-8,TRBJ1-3,ASSPLSSSGNTIY
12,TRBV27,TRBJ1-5,ASSLWGGRQPQH
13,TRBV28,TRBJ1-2,AAGSGRGLNYGYT
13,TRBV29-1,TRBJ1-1,SVELQGLSVTEAF
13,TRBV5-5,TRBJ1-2,ASSFWDREDYGYT
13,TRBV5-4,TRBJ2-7,ASSPTQGAWDEQY
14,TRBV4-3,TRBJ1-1,ASSQDGGGLVTEAF
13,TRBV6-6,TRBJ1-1,ASSYSSRGQTEAF
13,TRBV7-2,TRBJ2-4,ASLSGDLGKNIQY
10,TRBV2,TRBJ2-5,ASRDRRETQY
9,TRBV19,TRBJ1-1,ASIRGTEAF
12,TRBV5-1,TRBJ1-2,ASSLAGQGDGYT
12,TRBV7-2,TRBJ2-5,ASSFGGRGETQY
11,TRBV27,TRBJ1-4,ASSDRGGEKLF
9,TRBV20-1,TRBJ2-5,SASPGETQY
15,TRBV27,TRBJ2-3,ASSPEGAASPTDTQY
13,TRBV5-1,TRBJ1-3,ASSSKRGSGNTIY
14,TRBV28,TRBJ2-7,ASSLGWEVKDYEQY